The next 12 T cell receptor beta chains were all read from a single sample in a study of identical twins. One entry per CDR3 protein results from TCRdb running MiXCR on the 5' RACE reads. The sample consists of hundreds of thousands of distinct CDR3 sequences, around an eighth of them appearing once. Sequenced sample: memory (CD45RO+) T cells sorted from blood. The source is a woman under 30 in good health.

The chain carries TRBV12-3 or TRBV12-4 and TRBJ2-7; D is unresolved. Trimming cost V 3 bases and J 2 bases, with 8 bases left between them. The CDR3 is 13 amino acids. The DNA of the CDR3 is TGTGCCAGCAGTTTTTCAGTAACCTACGAGCAGTACTTC. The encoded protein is CASSFSVTYEQYF.

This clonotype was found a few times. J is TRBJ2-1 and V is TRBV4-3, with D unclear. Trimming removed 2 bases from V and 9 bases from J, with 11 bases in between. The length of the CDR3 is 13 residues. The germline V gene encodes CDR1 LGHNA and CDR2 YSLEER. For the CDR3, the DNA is TGCGCCAGCAGCCAAATGGGTTGGGGTGAGCAGTTCTTC. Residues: CASSQMGWGEQFF.

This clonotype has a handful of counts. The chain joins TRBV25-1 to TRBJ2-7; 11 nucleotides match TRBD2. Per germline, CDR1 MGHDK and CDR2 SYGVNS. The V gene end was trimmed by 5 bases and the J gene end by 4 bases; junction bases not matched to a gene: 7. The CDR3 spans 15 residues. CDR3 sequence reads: CASSPLTSGVYEQYF. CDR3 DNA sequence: TGTGCCAGCAGTCCTTTGACTAGCGGGGTATACGAGCAGTACTTC.

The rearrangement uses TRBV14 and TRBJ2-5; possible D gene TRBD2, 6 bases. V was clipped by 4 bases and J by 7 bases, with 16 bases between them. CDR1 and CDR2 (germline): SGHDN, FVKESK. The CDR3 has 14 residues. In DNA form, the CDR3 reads TGTGCCAGCAGCCTCCGAGGCGGGGAAGGGACCCAGTACTTC. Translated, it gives CASSLRGGEGTQYF.

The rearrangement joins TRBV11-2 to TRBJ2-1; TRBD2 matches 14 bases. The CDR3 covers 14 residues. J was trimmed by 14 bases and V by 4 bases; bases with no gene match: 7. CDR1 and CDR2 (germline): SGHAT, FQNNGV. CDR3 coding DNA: TGTGCCAGCAGCTGGGGACTAGCGGGGGCATTTAAGTTCTTC. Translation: CASSWGLAGAFKFF. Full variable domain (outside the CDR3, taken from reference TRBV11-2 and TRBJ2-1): EAGVAQSPRYKIIEKRQSVAFWCNPISGHATLYWYQQILGQGPKLLIQFQNNGVVDDSQLPKDRFSAERLKGVDSTLKIQPAKLEDSAVYLCASSWGLAGAFKFFGPGTRLTVL.

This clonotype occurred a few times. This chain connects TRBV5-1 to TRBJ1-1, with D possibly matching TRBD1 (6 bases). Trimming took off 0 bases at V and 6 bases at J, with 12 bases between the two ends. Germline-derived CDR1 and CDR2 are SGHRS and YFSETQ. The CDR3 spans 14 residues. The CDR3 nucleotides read TGCGCCAGCAGCTTGGCCAAAGGGGGGGCTGAAGCTTTCTTT. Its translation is CASSLAKGGAEAFF.

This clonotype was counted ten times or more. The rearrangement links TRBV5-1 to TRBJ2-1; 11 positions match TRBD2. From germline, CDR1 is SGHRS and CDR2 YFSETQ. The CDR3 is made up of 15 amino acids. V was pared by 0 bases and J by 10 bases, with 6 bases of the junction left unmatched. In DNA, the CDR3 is TGCGCCAGCAGCTTGGATATTAGCGGGAGGGGCGAGCAGTTCTTC. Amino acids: CASSLDISGRGEQFF.

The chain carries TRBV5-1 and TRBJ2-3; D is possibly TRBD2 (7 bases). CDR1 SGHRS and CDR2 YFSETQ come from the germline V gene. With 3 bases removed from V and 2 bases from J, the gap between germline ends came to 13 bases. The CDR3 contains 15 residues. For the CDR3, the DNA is TGCGCCAGCAGCTGGAGGGGGGGTGTCACAGATACGCAGTATTTT. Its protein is CASSWRGGVTDTQYF.

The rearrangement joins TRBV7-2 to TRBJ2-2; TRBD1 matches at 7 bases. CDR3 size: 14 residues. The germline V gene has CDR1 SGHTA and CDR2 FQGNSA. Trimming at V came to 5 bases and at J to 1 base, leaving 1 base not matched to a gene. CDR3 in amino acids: CASSGDRNTGELFF. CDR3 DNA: TGTGCCAGCAGCGGGGACAGGAACACCGGGGAGCTGTTTTTT.

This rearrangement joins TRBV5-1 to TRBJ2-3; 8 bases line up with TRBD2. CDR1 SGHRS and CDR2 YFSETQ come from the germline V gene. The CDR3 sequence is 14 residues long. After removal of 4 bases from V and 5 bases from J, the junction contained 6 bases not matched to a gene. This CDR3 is CASSPGTRQDTQYF. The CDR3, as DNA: TGCGCCAGCAGCCCCGGGACTAGGCAAGATACGCAGTATTTT.

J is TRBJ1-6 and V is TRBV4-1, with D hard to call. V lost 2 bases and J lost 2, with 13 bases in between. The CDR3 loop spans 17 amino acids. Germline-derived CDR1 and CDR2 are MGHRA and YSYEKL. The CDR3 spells CASSQLDLIAYNSPLHF. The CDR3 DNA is TGCGCCAGCAGCCAATTGGACTTGATTGCCTATAATTCACCCCTCCACTTT.

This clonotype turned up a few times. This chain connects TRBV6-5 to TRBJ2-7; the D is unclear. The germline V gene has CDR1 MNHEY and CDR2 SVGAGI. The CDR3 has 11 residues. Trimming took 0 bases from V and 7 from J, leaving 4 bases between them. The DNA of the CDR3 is TGTGCCAGCAGTTACTCGGAAGAGCAGTACTTC. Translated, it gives CASSYSEEQYF.